These T cell receptor beta chains were read from a single sample in a study of shared clonotypes between healthy human individuals. The method was immunoSEQ multiplex PCR; TCRdb's version includes in-frame clones alone and lacks a portion of them. The sample contains about 990,000 clones, 75% to 80% of which appear only once. Specimen: memory CD4+ T cells from PBMCs. These TCRs come from a man aged 18 to 29 in good health. Some clones in this sample may be carry-over from other donors' samples. Both conserved end residues are part of each CDR3. A D gene is named only where the DNA matches it firmly. Rows give clone size only sometimes, using once, few, many, or a class for an expanded clone.

abundance,d_gene,j_gene,v_gene,CDR3nt,CDR3aa
many,TRBD1,TRBJ2-5,TRBV5-1,TGCGCCAGCAGAGGGACAGCCGAAGAGACCCAGTACTTC,CASRGTAEETQYF
-,TRBD1,TRBJ1-1,TRBV7-8,TGTGCCAGCAGCTTAGCCGCGTACAGGGGGCGCTCAGAGATGTCGGTGGCTTTCTTT,CASSLAAYRGRSEMSVAFF
-,-,TRBJ1-1,TRBV28,TGTGCCAGCAGTTTAGGGACACAGAACACTGAAGCTTTCTTT,CASSLGTQNTEAFF
-,TRBD2,TRBJ2-5,TRBV25-1,TGTGCCAGCAGTGAACTCCGACTAGCTTCGGGGGAAGAGACCCAGTACTTC,CASSELRLASGEETQYF
-,-,TRBJ1-1,TRBV5-1,TGCGCCAGCAGAGGTGACGGGAACACTGAAGCTTTCTTT,CASRGDGNTEAFF
-,-,TRBJ1-1,TRBV7-2,TGTGCCAGCAGCGCGCGGACCACTGAAGCTTTCTTT,CASSARTTEAFF
-,-,TRBJ1-1,TRBV28,TGTGCCAGCAGGTATTCAGGGAACACTGAAGCTTTCTTT,CASRYSGNTEAFF
few,-,TRBJ2-2,TRBV7-3,TGTGCCAGCAGCTTAGTTGGTGCCGGGGAGCTGTTTTTT,CASSLVGAGELFF
-,TRBD2,TRBJ2-1,TRBV11-2,TGTGCCAGCAGTTCATCGGGGGGGCGGTTCGCGAATGAGCAGTTCTTC,CASSSSGGRFANEQFF
-,TRBD2,TRBJ2-2,TRBV5-4,TGTGCCAGCAGCCCACGAGGCGGGAGGATGGTCGGGGAGCTGTCTTTT,CASSPRGGRMVGELSF
-,TRBD2,TRBJ2-2,TRBV4-3,TGCGCCAGCAGCCAAGCCAGTGTCCGACTAGCGCACACCGGGGAGCTGTTTTTT,CASSQASVRLAHTGELFF
-,-,TRBJ1-5,TRBV6-5,TGTGCCAGCAGTTCTTCTTATAGCAATCAGCCCCAGCATTTT,CASSSSYSNQPQHF
-,TRBD1,TRBJ1-5,TRBV28,TGTGCCAGCAGTGGGGGGGGACAGGGACGCAATCAGCCCCAGCATTTT,CASSGGGQGRNQPQHF
once,TRBD1,TRBJ1-3,TRBV7-9,TGTGCCAGCAGCTGGACAGGGGGCCCTGGCTCTGGAAACACCATATATTTT,CASSWTGGPGSGNTIYF
-,-,TRBJ2-3,TRBV25-1,TGTGCCAGCAGCGGCACCCGAAGGCAGACCACAGATACGCAGTATTTT,CASSGTRRQTTDTQYF
once,-,TRBJ2-2,TRBV11-2,TGTGCCAGCAGCTTATCCCGGACTACGCTCACCGGGGAGCTGTTTTTT,CASSLSRTTLTGELFF
-,TRBD1,TRBJ2-1,TRBV5-6,TGTGCCAGCAGCCCCGGACAGGTGGGTAAGCAGTTCTTC,CASSPGQVGKQFF
-,-,TRBJ1-2,TRBV6-5,TGTGCCAGCAACCCCCGTCCTTATAACTATGGCTACACCTTC,CASNPRPYNYGYTF
-,-,TRBJ2-7,TRBV5-1,TGCGCCAGCAGCTTGTTGTCAGGGGGGTCCTACGAGCAGTACTTC,CASSLLSGGSYEQYF
-,-,TRBJ1-1,TRBV5-1,TGCGCCAGCAGCTTTGTAGGGGACACTGAAGCTTTCTTT,CASSFVGDTEAFF
-,-,TRBJ2-3,TRBV7-8,TGTGCCAGCAGCTCAAGAGGAGGGGGCACAGATACGCAGTATTTT,CASSSRGGGTDTQYF
-,TRBD2,TRBJ2-2,TRBV25-1,TGTGCCAGCAGTGAACACGGGGGGTCCGGGGAGCTGTTTTTT,CASSEHGGSGELFF
few,-,TRBJ1-1,TRBV5-6,TGTGCCAGCAGCCTTGGGTGGGGAGCTGAAGCTTTCTTT,CASSLGWGAEAFF
few,-,TRBJ1-1,TRBV28,TGTGCCAGCAGTGGGCAGAACACTGAAGCTTTCTTT,CASSGQNTEAFF
-,-,TRBJ1-5,TRBV5-6,TGTGCCAGCAGCTCGACACCAGATAGCAATCAGCCCCAGCATTTT,CASSSTPDSNQPQHF
-,-,TRBJ2-1,TRBV4-1,TGCGCCAGCAGCCAACGCGGACTAGTCCAGGGGCTTTTCGATGAGCAGTTCTTC,CASSQRGLVQGLFDEQFF
-,-,TRBJ2-7,TRBV5-1,TGCGCCAGCAGCGGCCCCCGGGAGATAGCCAGCGAGCAGTACTTC,CASSGPREIASEQYF
-,TRBD2,TRBJ2-5,TRBV9,TGTGCCAGCAGCGCTGGGGGGGGAAGAGGAGAGACCCAGTACTTC,CASSAGGGRGETQYF
-,TRBD2,TRBJ2-1,TRBV2,TGTGCCAGCGTGGGACTAGCGGGAGTGGGTGAGCAGTTCTTC,CASVGLAGVGEQFF
-,TRBD1,TRBJ1-4,TRBV5-4,TGTGCCAGCAGTCGACAGGGCGAAAAACTGTTTTTT,CASSRQGEKLFF
-,-,TRBJ1-2,TRBV5-1,TGCGCCAGCAGCGGGGAAACTTATGGCTACACCTTC,CASSGETYGYTF
-,-,TRBJ1-1,TRBV9,TGTGCCAGCAGCGAGACAGTCTTCACTGAAGCTTTCTTT,CASSETVFTEAFF
-,-,TRBJ1-1,TRBV28,TGTGCCAGCAGTTCGGACAGTCGAGGGGCCGCTGAAGCTTTCTTT,CASSSDSRGAAEAFF
-,-,TRBJ2-7,TRBV21-1,TGTGCCAGAGCCCGATTCGGGACAGTGGCCTACGAGCAGTACTTC,CARARFGTVAYEQYF
-,-,TRBJ2-3,TRBV20-1,TGCAGTGTTATCGGGACAACGCAGTATTTT,CSVIGTTQYF
many,TRBD1,TRBJ1-1,TRBV5-8,TGTGCCAGCAGCTTGTTGGGACAGGGGGCTGAAGCTTTCTTT,CASSLLGQGAEAFF
-,-,TRBJ1-1,TRBV7-9,TGTGCCAGCAGCCAACAACAGGGAGCTGAAGCTTTCTTT,CASSQQQGAEAFF
once,-,TRBJ1-5,TRBV28,TGTGCCAGCAGCTTGGGTGCTCGTGGTTCGGCCCAGCATTTT,CASSLGARGSAQHF
-,-,TRBJ2-5,TRBV9,TGTGCCAGCAGCGTAGATTCTGGGATTCAAGAGACCCAGTACTTC,CASSVDSGIQETQYF
-,-,TRBJ2-1,TRBV10-2,TGCGCCAGCAGTAATGCGTTGTACAATGAGCAGTTCTTC,CASSNALYNEQFF
-,-,TRBJ1-2,TRBV18,TGTGCCAGCTCACCACCTGGTAGGGCTACCTATGGCTACACCTTC,CASSPPGRATYGYTF
-,-,TRBJ1-3,TRBV15,TGTGCCACCAGCAGAGTTAAAGTCTCTGGAAACACCATATATTTT,CATSRVKVSGNTIYF
-,-,TRBJ2-2,TRBV2,TGTGCCACAAGACCGACTGCGGCCGGGGAGCTGTTTTTT,CATRPTAAGELFF
-,TRBD1,TRBJ1-1,TRBV27,TGTGCCAGCAGTTTCCAGGGGGCGACTGAAGCTTTCTTT,CASSFQGATEAFF